This T cell receptor beta chain appears in the sequencing data of a study of cytomegalovirus exposure and HLA in healthy donors. Study as a whole: Within the Caucasian-associated ancestry cluster were more than 75% of the approximately 400 genotyped donors.

Germline assignment: CDR1 MDHEN and CDR2 SYDVKM. The V end lost 8 bases, the J end lost 6 bases, and 11 bases lay between the germline ends. This CDR3 contains 12 residues. The study ran its PCR with 60 Vbeta and 13 Jbeta primers. Libraries were prepared by immunoSEQ multiplex PCR; TCRdb keeps only in-frame clonotypes and omits some of them. Among 130,000 or so clones listed, 82% were seen once. This sequence was found in a woman aged 35 to 49 in good health and CMV-seronegative. The chain joins TRBV28 to TRBJ1-5, with a possible D match to TRBD1 (5 bases). Sequencing used PBMCs. This CDR3 is CASGGGSQPQHF. The CDR3 region has the DNA TGTGCCAGCGGGGGGGGAAGTCAGCCCCAGCATTTT.